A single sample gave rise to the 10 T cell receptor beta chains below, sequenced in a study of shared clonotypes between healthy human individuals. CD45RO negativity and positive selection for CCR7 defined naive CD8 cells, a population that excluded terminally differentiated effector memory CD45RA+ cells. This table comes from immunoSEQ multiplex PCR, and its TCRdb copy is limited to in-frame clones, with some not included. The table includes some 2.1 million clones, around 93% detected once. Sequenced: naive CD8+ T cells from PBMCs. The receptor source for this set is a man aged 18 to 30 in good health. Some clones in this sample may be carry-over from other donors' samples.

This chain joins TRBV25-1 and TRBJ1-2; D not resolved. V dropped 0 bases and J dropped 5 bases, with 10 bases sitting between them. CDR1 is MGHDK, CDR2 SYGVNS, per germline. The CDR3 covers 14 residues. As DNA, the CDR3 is TGTGCCAGCAGTGAATACCGGACCGAGTATGGCTACACCTTC. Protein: CASSEYRTEYGYTF.

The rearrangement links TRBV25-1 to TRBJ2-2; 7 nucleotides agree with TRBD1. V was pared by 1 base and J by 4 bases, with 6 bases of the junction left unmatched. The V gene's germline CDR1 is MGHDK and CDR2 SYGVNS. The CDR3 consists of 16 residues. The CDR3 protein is CASSEFGAGGTGELFF. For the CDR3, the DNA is TGTGCCAGCAGTGAATTTGGGGCAGGGGGCACCGGGGAGCTGTTTTTT.

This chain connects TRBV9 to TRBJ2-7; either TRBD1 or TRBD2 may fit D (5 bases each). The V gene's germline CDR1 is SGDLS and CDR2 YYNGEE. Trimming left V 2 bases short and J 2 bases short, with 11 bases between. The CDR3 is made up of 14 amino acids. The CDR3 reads CASSVGAPTYEQYF. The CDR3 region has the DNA TGTGCCAGCAGCGTCGGGGCGCCTACCTACGAGCAGTACTTC.

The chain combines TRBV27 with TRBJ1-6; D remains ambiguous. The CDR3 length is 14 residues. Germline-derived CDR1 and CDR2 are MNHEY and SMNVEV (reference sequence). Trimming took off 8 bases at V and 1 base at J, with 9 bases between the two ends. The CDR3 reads CASGLWSYNSPLHF. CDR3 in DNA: TGTGCCAGCGGACTGTGGTCCTATAATTCACCCCTCCACTTT.

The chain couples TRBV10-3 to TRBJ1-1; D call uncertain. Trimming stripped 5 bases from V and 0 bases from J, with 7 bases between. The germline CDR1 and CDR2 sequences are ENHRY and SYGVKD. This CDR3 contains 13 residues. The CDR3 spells CAISPVVNTEAFF. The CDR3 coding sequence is TGTGCCATCAGTCCGGTGGTGAACACTGAAGCTTTCTTT.

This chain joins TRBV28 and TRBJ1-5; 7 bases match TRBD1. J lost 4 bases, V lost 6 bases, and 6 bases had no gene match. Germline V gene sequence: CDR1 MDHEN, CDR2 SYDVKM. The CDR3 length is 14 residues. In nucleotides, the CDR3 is TGTGCCAGCAGACAGGGACAGCGAAATCAGCCCCAGCATTTT. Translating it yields CASRQGQRNQPQHF.

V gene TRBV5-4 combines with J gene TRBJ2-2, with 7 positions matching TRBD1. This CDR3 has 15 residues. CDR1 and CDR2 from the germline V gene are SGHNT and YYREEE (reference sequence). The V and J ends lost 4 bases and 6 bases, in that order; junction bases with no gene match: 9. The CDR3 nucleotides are TGTGCCAGCAGCCAAGGGACAGCTCCCCCCGGGGAGCTGTTTTTT. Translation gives CASSQGTAPPGELFF.

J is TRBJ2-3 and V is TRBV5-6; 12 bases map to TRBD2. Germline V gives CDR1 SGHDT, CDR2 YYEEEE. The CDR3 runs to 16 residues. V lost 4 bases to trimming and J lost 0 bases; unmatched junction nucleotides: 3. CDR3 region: CASSLLAGGSTDTQYF. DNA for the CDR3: TGTGCCAGCAGCCTACTAGCGGGGGGTAGCACAGATACGCAGTATTTT.

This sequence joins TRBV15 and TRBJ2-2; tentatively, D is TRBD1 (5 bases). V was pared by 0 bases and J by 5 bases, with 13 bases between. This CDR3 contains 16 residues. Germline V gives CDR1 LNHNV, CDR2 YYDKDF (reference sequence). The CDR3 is CATSRDSAGWTGELFF. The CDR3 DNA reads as TGTGCCACCAGCAGAGATTCGGCAGGGTGGACCGGGGAGCTGTTTTTT.

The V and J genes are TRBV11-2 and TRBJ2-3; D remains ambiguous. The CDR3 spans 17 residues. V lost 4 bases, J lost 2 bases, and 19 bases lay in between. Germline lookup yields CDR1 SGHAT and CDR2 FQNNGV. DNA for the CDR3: TGTGCCAGCAGCTCCCCCGGCCACGGAAGAAACACAGATACGCAGTATTTT. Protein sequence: CASSSPGHGRNTDTQYF.